Below, one TCR beta chain is given with its context. The sample carries other DNA sequences with the same CDR3. Original processing notes: Reference gene primer amplification yielded estimated nucleated cell counts. Clones were read by immunoSEQ multiplex PCR, and TCRdb kept only the in-frame ones, dropping some. That table supplies the V and J calls and clone size; D and trimming were determined from the DNA. The sample comprises about 34,000 clones, roughly 80% of which are singletons, and roughly 17% rests with the top ten. The data were taken from a study of blood T cell repertoires in COVID-19. Across the study: The study drew acute and convalescent COVID-19 samples from the United States, Italy and Spain. Sources were T cells, B-cell-depleted T cells, or PBMCs; the material itself was cDNA or gDNA.

CDR3 size: 16 residues. Germline CDR1 reads SEHNR; CDR2 reads FQNEAQ (reference sequence). V shed 3 bases and J 3 bases; nucleotides not matched to a gene: 4. This clonotype was obtained from a human donor in a cohort sampled during active COVID-19. The chain links TRBV7-9 to TRBJ1-6; TRBD1 matches at 8 bases. Sequencing was performed on peripheral blood. The CDR3: CASSFGQGFYNSPLHF. In DNA, the CDR3 is TGTGCCAGCAGCTTTGGACAGGGATTCTATAATTCACCCCTCCACTTT.